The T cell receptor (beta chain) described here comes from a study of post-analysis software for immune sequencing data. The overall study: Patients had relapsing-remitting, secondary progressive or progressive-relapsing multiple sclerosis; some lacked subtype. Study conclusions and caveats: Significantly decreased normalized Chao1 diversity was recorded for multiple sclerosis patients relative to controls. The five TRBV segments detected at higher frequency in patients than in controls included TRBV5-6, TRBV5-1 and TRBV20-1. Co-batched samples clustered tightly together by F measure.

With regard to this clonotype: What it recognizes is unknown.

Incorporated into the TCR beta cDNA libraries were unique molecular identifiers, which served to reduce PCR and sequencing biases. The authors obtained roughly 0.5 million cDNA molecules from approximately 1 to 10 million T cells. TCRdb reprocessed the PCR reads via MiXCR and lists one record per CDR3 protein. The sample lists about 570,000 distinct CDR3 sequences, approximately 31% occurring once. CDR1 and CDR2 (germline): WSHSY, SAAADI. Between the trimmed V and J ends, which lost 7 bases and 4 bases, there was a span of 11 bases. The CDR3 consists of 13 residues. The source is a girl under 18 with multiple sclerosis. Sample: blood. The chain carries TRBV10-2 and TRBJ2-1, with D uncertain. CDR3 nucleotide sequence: TGCGCCAGCAAGGAGACCGAATACAATGAGCAGTTCTTC. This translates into CASKETEYNEQFF.